This record looks at one TCR beta chain sequence and its context. No antigen is known for it. PCR used 60 Vbeta primers and 13 Jbeta primers. Here immunoSEQ multiplex PCR was the method, and the copy in TCRdb shows in-frame clones only, minus some. The repertoire includes a few hundred thousand clones, approximately 90% of them detected once, and around 1% sits in the top ten. The entry originates in a study of cytomegalovirus exposure and HLA in healthy donors. Study-wide results and caveats: Another analysis was done later, and it associated roughly 15,000 TCR beta sequences with HLA alleles at 0.05 false discovery rate. The study flagged roughly 160 TCR beta chains as cytomegalovirus-associated. Association of a missense DCLRE1C variant with TCR beta V- and J-gene trimming was reported in a later analysis.

The TCR originated in a woman under 30 in good health and CMV-seronegative. The material sequenced was PBMCs.

The CDR3 sequence: CASSPRQGSYEQYF. DNA for the CDR3: TGTGCCAGTAGTCCTCGACAGGGGAGCTACGAGCAGTACTTC. The chain recombines TRBV19 with TRBJ2-7, with 8 bases matching TRBD1. This CDR3 contains 14 residues. V was pared by 5 bases and J by 3 bases, with 6 bases of the junction left unmatched. Germline V gene data show CDR1 as LNHDA and CDR2 as SQIVND (reference sequence).